This TCR beta chain appears in the sequencing data of a study of CD8+ T cells in alopecia areata. In the study overall: Patients received oral tofacitinib, 5 to 10 mg twice daily, for moderate-to-severe alopecia areata.

RNA extraction was followed by reverse transcription into cDNA, which acted as the sequencing template. TCRdb's copy holds only in-frame clones and misses some; the assay was immunoSEQ multiplex PCR. The repertoire includes 130,000 to 150,000 clones, about four fifths of them detected once, and more than 20% sits in the top ten. This sample's treatment: oral pan-JAK inhibitor, 5-10 mg twice daily. The sorting of PBMCs gave CD4+ and CD8+ T cells. V dropped 6 bases and J dropped 0 bases, with 11 bases sitting between them. The V gene's germline CDR1 is LNHDA and CDR2 SQIVND (reference sequence). The CDR3 loop spans 14 amino acids.

This chain connects TRBV19 to TRBJ2-5; possibly TRBD2 for D (5 bases). The TCR was taken from a human donor with alopecia areata. The starting material was CD8+ T cells sorted from blood, obtained at week 4, from a patient treated with tofacitinib. CDR3 DNA sequence: TGTGCCAGTAGGGGGAGTGGTTACCAAGAGACCCAGTACTTC. It codes for CASRGSGYQETQYF.